The source of this TCR beta chain is a study of shared T cell receptors in the human thymus (dated by TCRdb to the early 2020s). Looking at the study overall: The study examined how self-reactive, shared T-cell receptor alpha chains are generated in the human thymus.

Receptor amplification or capture employed the immunoSEQ multiplex PCR assay. TCRdb mirrors the immuneACCESS table, restricted to in-frame sequences. Some clones are absent from its copies; in checked studies, under half trace to an unresolved V gene, and the reason for the others is unknown. The sample contains some 720,000 clones, 85% to 90% of them found a single time. The biggest ten clones account for 0.0095% to 0.012% of the sample. The CDR3 covers 16 residues, taking in both the cysteine and the phenylalanine. The read is trimmed to its CDR3 DNA, 48 bases read in frame from base 1. Between the V and J ends, shortened by 5 bases and 7 bases respectively, the junction contains 21 bases. The germline V gene (reference sequence) sets CDR1 to MNHNY and CDR2 to SVGAGI. With respect to this clone: No antigen is known for it. No per-base quality is available; no much larger clone lies one base away.

This sample also belongs to another study, concerning human thymus T cells. The second study, in turn, reports: Immunologically healthy infants undergoing open corrective cardiac surgery for congenital heart defects in Finland were used as donors. Thymus tissue was obtained as surgical resects removed during corrective cardiac surgery. Usage of V and J gene segments appeared to be biased in both the thymic and the peripheral blood repertoires. Highly overlapping thymic TCR repertoires among unrelated individuals were reported in the related research. The study characterized TCR alpha and beta repertoires from eight infant thymus samples and a few related peripheral blood samples. Donor ages ranging from roughly 7 to 250 days were recorded, and several male and two female infants were included in the cohort. Thymocytes were released mechanically from tissue and stored at -70 °C as pellets of roughly 9.5-32 million cells. A QIAsymphony instrument was used to extract genomic DNA from frozen cell pellets. The immunoSEQ multiplex PCR assay was used to amplify the TCRB and TCRAD loci from a standardized quantity of quality-controlled genomic DNA. The amplicons covered the V(D)J region and were long enough to include the CDR3 and to identify the V and J genes. Amplicon sequencing was performed on an Illumina platform through the commercial immunoSEQ service. Corrections for primer bias and sequencing errors followed previously described methods, while TCRAD and TCRB definitions were based on the IMGT database. immunoSEQ Analyzer 3.0 and VDJTools were used for repertoire analysis, which covered basic statistics, V/J segment usage, diversity estimates, rarefaction and pairwise overlap. Diversity was estimated using the Chao1, ChaoE, Efron-Thisted, Shannon and inverse Simpson indices, and was also estimated on datasets down-sampled to the size of the smallest sample. Repertoire overlap was assessed by strict matching of CDR3 nucleotide sequence, V gene and J gene, and clustering was done by Jaccard-based multidimensional scaling. Thymus samples yielded on average about 810,000 unique TCRB clonotypes, compared with 65,000 to 100,000 from blood samples.

What was sequenced was thymocytes. Recombination linked TRBV6-6 to TRBJ2-1, with TRBD2 perhaps the D gene, on 7 matching bases. The TCR originated in a boy in the first two years of life with a congenital heart defect. Donor details come from another sample of the same person, matched by shared clones. The CDR3 has the sequence CASSPPGRGGKNEQFF. The DNA reads TGTGCCAGCAGTCCCCCGGGGAGGGGGGGAAAGAATGAGCAGTTCTTC.